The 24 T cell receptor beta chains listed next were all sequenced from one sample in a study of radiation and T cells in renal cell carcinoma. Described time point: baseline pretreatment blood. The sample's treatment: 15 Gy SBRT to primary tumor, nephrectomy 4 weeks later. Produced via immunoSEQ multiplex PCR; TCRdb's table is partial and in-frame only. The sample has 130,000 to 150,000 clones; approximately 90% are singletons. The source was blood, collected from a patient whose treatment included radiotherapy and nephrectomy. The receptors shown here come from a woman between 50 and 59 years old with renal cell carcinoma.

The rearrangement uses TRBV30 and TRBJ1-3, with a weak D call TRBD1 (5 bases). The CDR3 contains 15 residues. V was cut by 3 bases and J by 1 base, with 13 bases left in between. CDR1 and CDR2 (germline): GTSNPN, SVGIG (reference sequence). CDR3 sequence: CAWSKGSSSGNTIYF. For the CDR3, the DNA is TGTGCCTGGAGCAAGGGGAGTTCGTCTGGAAACACCATATATTTT.

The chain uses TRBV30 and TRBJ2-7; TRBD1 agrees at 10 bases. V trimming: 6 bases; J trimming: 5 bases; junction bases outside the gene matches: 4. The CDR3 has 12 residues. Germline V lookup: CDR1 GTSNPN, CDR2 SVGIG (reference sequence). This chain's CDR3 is CACRQGAHEQYF. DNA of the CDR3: TGTGCCTGTAGACAGGGGGCCCACGAGCAGTACTTC.

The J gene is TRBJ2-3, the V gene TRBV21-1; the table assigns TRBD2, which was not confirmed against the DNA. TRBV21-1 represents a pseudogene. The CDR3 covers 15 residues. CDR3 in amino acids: CASSKRACRGDTQYF. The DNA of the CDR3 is TGTGCCAGCAGCAAAAGGGCGTGTCGGGGAGATACGCAGTATTTT.

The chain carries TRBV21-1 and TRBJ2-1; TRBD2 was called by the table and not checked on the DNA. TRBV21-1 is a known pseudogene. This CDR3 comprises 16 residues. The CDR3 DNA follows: TGTGCCAGCAGCAAAGGGAGACTAGGACCCTACAATGAGCAGTTCTTC. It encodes CASSKGRLGPYNEQFF.

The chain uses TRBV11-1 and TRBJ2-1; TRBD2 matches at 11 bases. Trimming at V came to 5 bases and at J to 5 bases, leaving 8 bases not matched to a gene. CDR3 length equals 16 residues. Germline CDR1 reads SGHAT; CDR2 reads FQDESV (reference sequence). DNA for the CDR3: TGTGCCAGCAGCCGTCCGGGACTAGCGGTTAACAATGAGCAGTTCTTC. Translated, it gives CASSRPGLAVNNEQFF.

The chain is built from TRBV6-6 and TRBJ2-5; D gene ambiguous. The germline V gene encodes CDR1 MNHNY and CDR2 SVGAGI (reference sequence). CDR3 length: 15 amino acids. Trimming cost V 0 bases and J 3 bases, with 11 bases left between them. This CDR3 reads CASSYSLPGKETQYF. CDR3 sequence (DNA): TGTGCCAGCAGTTACTCGTTGCCCGGTAAAGAGACCCAGTACTTC.

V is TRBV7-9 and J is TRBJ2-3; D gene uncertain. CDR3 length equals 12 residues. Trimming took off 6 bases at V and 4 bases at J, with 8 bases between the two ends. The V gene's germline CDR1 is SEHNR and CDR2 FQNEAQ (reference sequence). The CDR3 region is CASRHQADTQYF. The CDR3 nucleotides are TGTGCCAGCAGACACCAGGCAGATACGCAGTATTTT. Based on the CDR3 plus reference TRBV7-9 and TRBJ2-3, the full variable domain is DTGVSQNPRHKITKRGQNVTFRCDPISEHNRLYWYRQTLGQGPEFLTYFQNEAQLEKSRLLSDRFSAERPKGSFSTLEIQRTEQGDSAMYLCASRHQADTQYFGPGTRLTVL.

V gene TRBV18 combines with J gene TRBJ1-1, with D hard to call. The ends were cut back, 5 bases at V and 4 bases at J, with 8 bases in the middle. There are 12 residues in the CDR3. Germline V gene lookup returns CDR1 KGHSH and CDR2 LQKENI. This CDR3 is CASSVTGTEAFF. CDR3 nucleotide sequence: TGTGCCAGCTCAGTGACGGGCACTGAAGCTTTCTTT. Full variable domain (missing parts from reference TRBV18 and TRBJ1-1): NAGVMQNPRHLVRRRGQEARLRCSPMKGHSHVYWYRQLPEEGLKFMVYLQKENIIDESGMPKERFSAEFPKEGPSILRIQQVVRGDSAAYFCASSVTGTEAFFGQGTRLTVV.

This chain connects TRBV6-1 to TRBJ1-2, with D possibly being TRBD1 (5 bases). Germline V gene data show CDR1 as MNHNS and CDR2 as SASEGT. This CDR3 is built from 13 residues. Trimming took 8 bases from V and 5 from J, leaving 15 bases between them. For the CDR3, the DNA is TGTGCCAGCGGGAGCCAGGGTCAGTATGGCTACACCTTC. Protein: CASGSQGQYGYTF.

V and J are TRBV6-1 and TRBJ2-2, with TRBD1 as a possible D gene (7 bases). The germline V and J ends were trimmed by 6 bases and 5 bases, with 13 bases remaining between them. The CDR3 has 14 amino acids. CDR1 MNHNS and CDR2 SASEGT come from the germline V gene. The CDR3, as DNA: TGTGCCAGCAGGGAGGGACAGCAAACCGGGGAGCTGTTTTTT. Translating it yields CASREGQQTGELFF.

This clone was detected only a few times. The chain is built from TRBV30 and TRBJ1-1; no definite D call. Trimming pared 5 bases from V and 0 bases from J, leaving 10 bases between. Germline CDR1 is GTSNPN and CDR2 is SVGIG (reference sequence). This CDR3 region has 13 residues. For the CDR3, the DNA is TGTGCCTGGGGGATCGGCTTGAACACTGAAGCTTTCTTT. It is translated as CAWGIGLNTEAFF.

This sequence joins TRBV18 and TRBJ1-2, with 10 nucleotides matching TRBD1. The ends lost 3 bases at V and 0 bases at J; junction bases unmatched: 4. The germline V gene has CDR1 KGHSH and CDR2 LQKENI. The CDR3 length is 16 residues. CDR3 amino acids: CASSPGQGRANYGYTF. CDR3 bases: TGTGCCAGCTCACCGGGACAGGGGCGAGCTAACTATGGCTACACCTTC.

CDR3 residues: CASRPSRQGGTEAFF. DNA of the CDR3: TGTGCCAGCAGGCCCTCACGACAGGGGGGTACTGAAGCTTTCTTT. The chain employs TRBV7-9 and TRBJ1-1, with TRBD1 identical over 9 bases. Trimming removed 6 bases from V and 5 bases from J; junction bases left unmatched: 10. The CDR3 has 15 residues. Germline V gene sequence: CDR1 SEHNR, CDR2 FQNEAQ (reference sequence).

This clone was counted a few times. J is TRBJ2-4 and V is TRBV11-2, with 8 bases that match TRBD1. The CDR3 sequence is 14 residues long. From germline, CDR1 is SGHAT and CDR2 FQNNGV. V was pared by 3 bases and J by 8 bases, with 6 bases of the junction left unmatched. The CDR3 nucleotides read TGTGCCAGCAGCTTGCGACAGGGGCGGGACATTCAGTACTTC. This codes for CASSLRQGRDIQYF.

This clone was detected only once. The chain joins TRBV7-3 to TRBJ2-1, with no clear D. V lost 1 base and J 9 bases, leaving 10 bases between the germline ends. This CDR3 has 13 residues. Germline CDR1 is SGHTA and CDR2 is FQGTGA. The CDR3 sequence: CASSLMVGSEQFF. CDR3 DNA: TGTGCCAGCAGCTTAATGGTAGGTAGTGAGCAGTTCTTC.

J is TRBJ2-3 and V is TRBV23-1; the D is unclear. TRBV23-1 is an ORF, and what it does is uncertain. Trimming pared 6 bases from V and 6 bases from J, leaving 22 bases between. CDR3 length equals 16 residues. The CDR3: CASSPDWRECPDTQYF. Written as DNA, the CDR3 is TGCGCCAGCAGCCCCGACTGGCGAGAATGTCCGGATACGCAGTATTTT.

The CDR3 nucleotides read TGTGCCAGTAGTAACCAGGCAGGGGTAAGCAATCAGCCCCAGCATTTT. Protein product: CASSNQAGVSNQPQHF. The J gene is TRBJ1-5, the V gene TRBV19, with a weak D call TRBD1 (6 bases). CDR1 and CDR2 from the germline V gene are LNHDA and SQIVND (reference sequence). The V end lost 4 bases, the J end lost 1 base, and 14 bases lay between the germline ends. The CDR3 totals 16 residues.

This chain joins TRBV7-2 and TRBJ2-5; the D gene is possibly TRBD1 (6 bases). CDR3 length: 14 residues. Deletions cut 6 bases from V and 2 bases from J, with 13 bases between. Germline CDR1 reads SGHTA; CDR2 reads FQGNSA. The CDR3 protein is CASSSGQNQETQYF. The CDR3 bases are TGTGCCAGCAGTTCCGGACAGAATCAAGAGACCCAGTACTTC. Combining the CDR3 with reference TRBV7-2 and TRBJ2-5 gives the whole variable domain GAGVSQSPSNKVTEKGKDVELRCDPISGHTALYWYRQSLGQGLEFLIYFQGNSAPDKSGLPSDRFSAERTGGSVSTLTIQRTQQEDSAVYLCASSSGQNQETQYFGPGTRLLVL.

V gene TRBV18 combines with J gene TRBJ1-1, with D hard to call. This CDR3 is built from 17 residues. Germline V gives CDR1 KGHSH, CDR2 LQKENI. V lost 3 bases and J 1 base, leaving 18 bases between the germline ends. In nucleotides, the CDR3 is TGTGCCAGCTCACCGACCCTAAGCCCTGGACGGAACACTGAAGCTTTCTTT. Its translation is CASSPTLSPGRNTEAFF.

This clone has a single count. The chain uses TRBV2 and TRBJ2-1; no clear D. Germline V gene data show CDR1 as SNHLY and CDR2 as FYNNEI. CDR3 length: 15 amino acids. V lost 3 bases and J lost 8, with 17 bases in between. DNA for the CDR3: TGTGCCAGCAGTGAGGAAGGAGCTAGTTTTGATGAGCAGTTCTTC. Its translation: CASSEEGASFDEQFF. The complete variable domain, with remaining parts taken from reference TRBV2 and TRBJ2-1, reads EPEVTQTPSHQVTQMGQEVILRCVPISNHLYFYWYRQILGQKVEFLVSFYNNEISEKSEIFDDQFSVERPDGSNFTLKIRSTKLEDSAMYFCASSEEGASFDEQFFGPGTRLTVL.

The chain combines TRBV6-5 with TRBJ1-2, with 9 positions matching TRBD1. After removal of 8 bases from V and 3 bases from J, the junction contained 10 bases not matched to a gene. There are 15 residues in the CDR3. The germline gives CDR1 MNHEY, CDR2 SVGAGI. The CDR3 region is CASRLQGALDYGYTF. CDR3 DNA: TGTGCCAGCCGACTACAGGGGGCTTTAGACTATGGCTACACCTTC.

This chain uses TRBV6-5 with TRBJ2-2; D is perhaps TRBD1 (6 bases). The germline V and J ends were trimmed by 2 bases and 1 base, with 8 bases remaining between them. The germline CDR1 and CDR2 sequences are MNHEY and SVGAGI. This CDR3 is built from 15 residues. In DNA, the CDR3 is TGTGCCAGCAGTTACCCCAGGGGGAACACCGGGGAGCTGTTTTTT. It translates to CASSYPRGNTGELFF.

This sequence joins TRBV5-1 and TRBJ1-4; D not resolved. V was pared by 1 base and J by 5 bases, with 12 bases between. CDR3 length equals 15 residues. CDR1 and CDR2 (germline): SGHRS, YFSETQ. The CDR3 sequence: CASSLSTYLNEKLFF. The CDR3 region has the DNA TGCGCCAGCAGCTTGTCGACATATCTAAATGAAAAACTGTTTTTT.

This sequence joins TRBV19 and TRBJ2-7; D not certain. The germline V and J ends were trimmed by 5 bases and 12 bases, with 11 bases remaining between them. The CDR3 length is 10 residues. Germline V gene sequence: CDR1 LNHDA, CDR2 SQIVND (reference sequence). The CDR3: CASSSRPRYF. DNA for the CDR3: TGTGCCAGTAGTTCCCGCCCTCGGTACTTC.